The 26 T cell receptor beta chains in this list originate from one sample, sequenced in a study of post-analysis software for immune sequencing data. The antigens for these receptors are not known. Study-level points and caveats: In patients, five TRBV segments were more frequent than in controls, with TRBV5-6, TRBV5-1 and TRBV20-1 among them.

Presence of unique molecular identifiers characterized the TCR beta cDNA libraries. Via MiXCR, TCRdb re-called the PCR reads, giving one row per CDR3 protein. The sample contains hundreds of thousands of distinct CDR3 sequences, about 53% of which appear only once. The sequenced material came from blood. These receptors all stem from a girl under 18 with multiple sclerosis.

The CDR3 is CASSLQNRVNEQFF. The CDR3 coding sequence is TGCGCCAGCAGCTTGCAGAATCGGGTCAATGAGCAGTTCTTC. The J gene is TRBJ2-1, the V gene TRBV5-1; D gene unclear. The CDR3 has 14 amino acids. The germline V and J ends were trimmed by 1 base and 6 bases, with 11 bases remaining between them. Germline loops: CDR1 SGHRS, CDR2 YFSETQ.

CDR3 in DNA: TGTGCCATCAGCGGGGGACTAGCGGGGGGCGATGAGCAGTTCTTC. It codes for CAISGGLAGGDEQFF. The rearrangement uses TRBV10-3 and TRBJ2-1; 15 bases are a match to TRBD2. This CDR3 is 15 amino acids long. V lost 6 bases, J lost 8 bases, and 5 bases stayed unmatched. Germline lookup yields CDR1 ENHRY and CDR2 SYGVKD.

J is TRBJ1-2 and V is TRBV7-2; the D gene is possibly TRBD1 (5 bases). CDR3 size: 13 residues. CDR1 SGHTA and CDR2 FQGNSA come from the germline V gene. The germline V and J ends were trimmed by 5 bases and 7 bases, with 14 bases remaining between them. CDR3 DNA: TGTGCCAGCAGCCTGGGGGAGGTCGGTGGCTACACCTTC. Its translation: CASSLGEVGGYTF.

This clonotype was counted between two and nine times. The gene calls are TRBV10-3 and TRBJ2-7, with TRBD2 identical over 13 bases. The CDR3 consists of 15 residues. The V segment lost 5 bases and the J segment 7 bases; nucleotides outside the gene matches: 8. Germline lookup yields CDR1 ENHRY and CDR2 SYGVKD. The DNA of the CDR3 is TGTGCCATCAGTTCCGGGACTAGCGGGATGGGTGAGCAGTACTTC. Its protein is CAISSGTSGMGEQYF.

This clonotype has just a few counts. The genes are TRBV14 and TRBJ1-2; 9 bases align to TRBD1. The CDR3 extends over 15 amino acids. V was pared by 4 bases and J by 1 base, with 4 bases of the junction left unmatched. Germline CDR1 SGHDN, CDR2 FVKESK. The CDR3 spells CASSPGTGHNYGYTF. The DNA of the CDR3 is TGTGCCAGCAGCCCTGGGACAGGGCATAACTATGGCTACACCTTC. Filled out from reference TRBV14 and TRBJ1-2, the complete variable domain reads EAGVTQFPSHSVIEKGQTVTLRCDPISGHDNLYWYRRVMGKEIKFLLHFVKESKQDESGMPNNRFLAERTGGTYSTLKVQPAELEDSGVYFCASSPGTGHNYGYTFGSGTRLTVV.

The chain has TRBV7-2 and TRBJ1-1; tentative D call: TRBD1 (5 bases). The V and J ends lost 4 bases and 0 bases respectively, with 12 bases between them. The germline V gene encodes CDR1 SGHTA and CDR2 FQGNSA. This CDR3 is 15 amino acids long. CDR3 sequence (DNA): TGTGCCAGCAGCTCCCATCAGGGACTGAACACTGAAGCTTTCTTT. Translation: CASSSHQGLNTEAFF.

The chain is built from TRBV25-1 and TRBJ2-7, with TRBD2 matching 10 bases. CDR1 is MGHDK and CDR2 is SYGVNS in the germline V gene. The junction had 7 bases not matched to a gene; V was cut back by 4 bases and J by 4 bases. The CDR3 runs to 15 residues. Written as DNA, the CDR3 is TGTGCCAGCAGTGCCCCCGGGACTAGCGAATACGAGCAGTACTTC. Its protein product is CASSAPGTSEYEQYF.

This sequence joins TRBV5-1 and TRBJ2-1, with 9 bases that match TRBD2. Germline-derived CDR1 and CDR2 are SGHRS and YFSETQ. V lost 5 bases to trimming and J lost 5 bases; unmatched junction nucleotides: 11. The CDR3 spans 16 residues. The DNA of the CDR3 is TGCGCCAGCAGTCACCCTAGCGGGAAGTCCCACAATGAGCAGTTCTTC. This gives the protein CASSHPSGKSHNEQFF.

This clonotype was observed a few times. The chain recombines TRBV20-1 with TRBJ2-1; TRBD2 matches 14 bases. Germline loops: CDR1 DFQATT, CDR2 SNEGSKA (reference sequence). This CDR3 contains 16 residues. Trimming cost V 1 base and J 7 bases; bases outside gene matches: 6. CDR3 sequence: CSARGWRLAGGNEQFF. CDR3 sequence (DNA): TGCAGTGCTAGAGGTTGGCGACTAGCGGGAGGGAATGAGCAGTTCTTC.

This chain connects TRBV19 to TRBJ2-7; 7 positions match TRBD1. This CDR3 is built from 14 residues. After removal of 5 bases from V and 5 bases from J, the junction contained 9 bases not matched to a gene. Germline V gene lookup returns CDR1 LNHDA and CDR2 SQIVND (reference sequence). In nucleotides, the CDR3 is TGTGCCAGTAGTGAGGGGGCCGGCGAGGACGAGCAGTACTTC. It codes for CASSEGAGEDEQYF. Full variable domain (outside the CDR3, taken from reference TRBV19 and TRBJ2-7): DGGITQSPKYLFRKEGQNVTLSCEQNLNHDAMYWYRQDPGQGLRLIYYSQIVNDFQKGDIAEGYSVSREKKESFPLTVTSAQKNPTAFYLCASSEGAGEDEQYFGPGTRLTVT.

The genes are TRBV12-3 or TRBV12-4 and TRBJ1-2; D perhaps matches TRBD1 (5 bases). CDR3 length equals 11 residues. V lost 8 bases, J lost 7 bases, and 11 bases lay in between. The CDR3: CASALGGGYTF. CDR3 coding DNA: TGTGCCAGCGCCCTCGGGGGTGGCTACACCTTC.

The chain carries TRBV5-1 and TRBJ2-7; TRBD2 is a possible D gene (5 bases). V was cut by 4 bases and J by 2 bases, with 22 bases left in between. The CDR3 extends over 17 amino acids. Germline CDR1 is SGHRS and CDR2 is YFSETQ. DNA of the CDR3: TGCGCCAGCAGCCTCACCGGAGGTCTTAGCCGAACCTACGAGCAGTACTTC. As protein: CASSLTGGLSRTYEQYF.

The chain combines TRBV5-1 with TRBJ1-3, with D tentatively TRBD1 (6 bases). This CDR3 has 13 amino acids. CDR1 SGHRS and CDR2 YFSETQ come from the germline V gene. V was cut by 4 bases and J by 5 bases, with 10 bases left in between. The CDR3 loop reads CASSLQGRNTIYF. The CDR3 DNA follows: TGCGCCAGCAGCCTACAGGGAAGAAACACCATATATTTT.

The V call is TRBV7-8, the J call TRBJ2-3; the match to TRBD2 covers 8 bases. The ends lost 5 bases at V and 5 bases at J; junction bases unmatched: 12. CDR1 SGHVS and CDR2 FQNEAQ come from the germline V gene. The CDR3 is 16 amino acids. The CDR3 nucleotides are TGTGCCAGCAGCGGGAGCGGGAGAGGGTTCTTAGATACGCAGTATTTT. Translating gives CASSGSGRGFLDTQYF.

This clonotype has a handful of counts. The chain employs TRBV5-6 and TRBJ2-1, with D perhaps given as TRBD1 or TRBD2 (5 bases each). The V and J ends lost 0 bases and 4 bases respectively, with 11 bases between them. Per the germline V gene, CDR1 is SGHDT and CDR2 is YYEEEE. This CDR3 has 15 amino acids. CDR3 DNA: TGTGCCAGCAGCTTGGTACGGGACGGTTACAATGAGCAGTTCTTC. Its protein is CASSLVRDGYNEQFF.

The chain combines TRBV29-1 with TRBJ2-3; 7 bases match TRBD1. With V trimmed by 7 bases and J by 0 bases, 13 bases remained unmatched. This CDR3 has 16 amino acids. CDR1 SQVTM and CDR2 ANQGSEA come from the germline V gene. The CDR3 sequence is CSAGIKTGKSTDTQYF. DNA of the CDR3: TGCAGCGCCGGTATAAAGACAGGGAAAAGCACAGATACGCAGTATTTT.

The V call is TRBV20-1, the J call TRBJ2-4; TRBD1 matches 7 bases. Germline loops: CDR1 DFQATT, CDR2 SNEGSKA (reference sequence). The CDR3 length is 15 residues. V shed 5 bases and J 2 bases; nucleotides not matched to a gene: 9. The CDR3 here is CSAVDRVGPKNIQYF. The CDR3 DNA reads as TGCAGTGCTGTCGACAGGGTTGGGCCCAAAAACATTCAGTACTTC.

The chain employs TRBV6-2 or TRBV6-3 and TRBJ2-5, with 12 bases lining up with TRBD2. The CDR3 loop spans 16 amino acids. In germline, CDR1 is MNHEY, CDR2 SVGEGT. V shed 6 bases, J shed 2 bases, and the junction held 7 bases outside the gene matches. In DNA, the CDR3 is TGTGCCAGCAGCCCGACTAGCGGGGGCTTTCAAGAGACCCAGTACTTC. Its translation: CASSPTSGGFQETQYF.

V and J are TRBV20-1 and TRBJ2-7; TRBD2 agrees at 7 bases. This CDR3 is 15 amino acids long. Looked up from germline, CDR1 is DFQATT and CDR2 is SNEGSKA (reference sequence). Losses at the gene ends were 0 bases for V and 2 bases for J; bases not matched to a gene: 7. This chain's CDR3 is CSARDVRGSPYEQYF. Written as DNA, the CDR3 is TGCAGTGCTAGAGATGTGCGGGGGTCTCCCTACGAGCAGTACTTC.

V and J are TRBV3-1 and TRBJ2-3; D not certain. Germline V lookup: CDR1 LGHDT, CDR2 YNNKEL (reference sequence). V lost 0 bases and J 4 bases, leaving 17 bases between the germline ends. This CDR3 contains 17 residues. The CDR3 is CASSQEKPGGGPDTQYF. The CDR3 coding sequence is TGTGCCAGCAGCCAAGAAAAACCAGGCGGCGGCCCAGATACGCAGTATTTT.

This clonotype was detected many times. The chain joins TRBV27 to TRBJ2-7; tentative D call: TRBD2 (5 bases). Germline values: CDR1 MNHEY, CDR2 SMNVEV (reference sequence). The CDR3 covers 14 residues. Between the trimmed V and J ends, which lost 5 bases and 2 bases, there was a span of 13 bases. CDR3 amino acids: CASSPWTGAYEQYF. The CDR3 DNA sequence: TGTGCCAGCAGTCCGTGGACTGGAGCCTACGAGCAGTACTTC.

This CDR3 is CASRGTKNIQYF. CDR3 in DNA: TGTGCCAGTAGGGGGACCAAAAACATTCAGTACTTC. The chain links TRBV7-9 to TRBJ2-4; D perhaps matches TRBD1 (6 bases). Germline V gene lookup returns CDR1 SEHNR and CDR2 FQNEAQ (reference sequence). The CDR3 loop spans 12 amino acids. V was trimmed by 9 bases and J by 2 bases, leaving 8 bases between them.

A few counts support this clonotype. The rearrangement links TRBV29-1 to TRBJ2-7; 7 nucleotides align to TRBD1. Germline V gene sequence: CDR1 SQVTM, CDR2 ANQGSEA. Trimming at V came to 7 bases and at J to 7 bases, leaving 13 bases not matched to a gene. CDR3 size: 13 residues. The CDR3 spells CSAEDRLGREQYF. CDR3 DNA sequence: TGCAGCGCTGAGGACAGGCTGGGTCGGGAGCAGTACTTC.

At least ten counts were recorded for this clonotype. The chain has TRBV29-1 and TRBJ2-5; 8 nucleotides agree with TRBD2. The CDR3 runs to 12 residues. Per the germline V gene, CDR1 is SQVTM and CDR2 is ANQGSEA. V shed 4 bases, J shed 2 bases, and the junction held 0 bases outside the gene matches. The CDR3 DNA reads TGCAGCGTTGTAGCGGGACAAGAGACCCAGTACTTC. Encoded protein: CSVVAGQETQYF.

The table lists this clonotype with a few counts. The chain links TRBV6-6 to TRBJ2-5, with D possibly matching TRBD1 (6 bases). This CDR3 has 14 amino acids. Trimming pared 2 bases from V and 2 bases from J, leaving 9 bases between. Germline values: CDR1 MNHNY, CDR2 SVGAGI (reference sequence). CDR3 sequence (DNA): TGTGCCAGCAGTTACGGAACAGGGCAAGAGACCCAGTACTTC. Its translation: CASSYGTGQETQYF.

V gene TRBV20-1 combines with J gene TRBJ2-1; TRBD2 aligns across 10 bases. From germline, CDR1 is DFQATT and CDR2 SNEGSKA (reference sequence). Trimming removed 3 bases from V and 11 bases from J; junction bases left unmatched: 10. This CDR3 contains 14 residues. CDR3 amino acids: CSASFATSGNKQFF. In nucleotides, the CDR3 is TGCAGTGCTAGTTTTGCCACTAGCGGGAACAAGCAGTTCTTC.